A selection of T cell receptor beta chains follows, all from one sample in a study of shared clonotypes between healthy human individuals. The assay was immunoSEQ multiplex PCR, and TCRdb's table has in-frame clones only and misses some. The sample has approximately 1.4 million clones; 95% to 99% are singletons. Sequencing input: naive CD4+ T cells sorted from blood. These receptors all stem from a man aged 25-45 years in good health. Each CDR3 is given with its conserved first and last residue. The D gene is left open where the match is weak. Part of the rows lack a size; the others show once, few, many or a class for expanded clones.

v_call: TRBV5-1; d_call: TRBD1; clone_size: once; j_call: TRBJ2-3; cdr3_aa: CASSLGTGASTDTQYF; cdr3_nt: TGCGCCAGCAGCTTGGGGACAGGAGCCAGCACAGATACGCAGTATTTT
v_call: TRBV4-2; d_call: .; clone_size: once; j_call: TRBJ2-7; cdr3_aa: CASSQVDEQYF; cdr3_nt: TGTGCCAGCAGCCAAGTGGATGAGCAGTACTTC
v_call: TRBV11-2; d_call: TRBD1; clone_size: .; j_call: TRBJ1-5; cdr3_aa: CASSLEGGQGGQPQHF; cdr3_nt: TGTGCCAGCAGCTTAGAAGGTGGACAGGGTGGTCAGCCCCAGCATTTT
v_call: TRBV7-3; d_call: .; clone_size: .; j_call: TRBJ2-1; cdr3_aa: CASSRQLSSYNEQFF; cdr3_nt: TGTGCCAGCAGCCGACAGCTGAGCTCCTACAATGAGCAGTTCTTC
v_call: TRBV21-1; d_call: .; clone_size: .; j_call: TRBJ2-1; cdr3_aa: CASSKCGPGTGDRRPYNEQFF; cdr3_nt: TGTGCCAGCAGCAAATGCGGTCCCGGGACAGGGGACAGAAGGCCCTACAATGAGCAGTTCTTC
v_call: TRBV6-1; d_call: .; clone_size: .; j_call: TRBJ1-5; cdr3_aa: CASLREPHSNQPQHF; cdr3_nt: TGTGCCAGCTTAAGAGAGCCACATAGCAATCAGCCCCAGCATTTT
v_call: TRBV21-1; d_call: .; clone_size: .; j_call: TRBJ2-7; cdr3_aa: CASSETRTKAYEQYF; cdr3_nt: TGTGCCAGCAGCGAGACCCGGACCAAGGCCTACGAGCAGTACTTC
v_call: TRBV18; d_call: TRBD1; clone_size: .; j_call: TRBJ2-5; cdr3_aa: CASSRQSGTGKETQYF; cdr3_nt: TGTGCCAGCTCACGGCAGTCCGGGACAGGGAAAGAGACCCAGTACTTC
v_call: TRBV19; d_call: TRBD1; clone_size: once; j_call: TRBJ2-2; cdr3_aa: CASCGTGGITGELFF; cdr3_nt: TGTGCCAGTTGCGGGACAGGGGGGATCACCGGGGAGCTGTTTTTT
v_call: TRBV2; d_call: .; clone_size: .; j_call: TRBJ2-2; cdr3_aa: CASRSGPIRAGELFF; cdr3_nt: TGTGCCAGCAGATCAGGACCTATCAGGGCCGGGGAGCTGTTTTTT
v_call: TRBV7-9; d_call: TRBD1; clone_size: once; j_call: TRBJ2-3; cdr3_aa: CASSRTGGQTDTQYF; cdr3_nt: TGTGCCAGCAGCAGGACAGGGGGCCAAACAGATACGCAGTATTTT
v_call: TRBV28; d_call: .; clone_size: .; j_call: TRBJ1-1; cdr3_aa: CASSSIIGVMNTEAFF; cdr3_nt: TGTGCCAGCAGTTCCATCATCGGGGTTATGAACACTGAAGCTTTCTTT
v_call: TRBV4-3; d_call: .; clone_size: .; j_call: TRBJ2-2; cdr3_aa: CASSQEGPNTGELFF; cdr3_nt: TGCGCCAGCAGCCAAGAGGGACCAAACACCGGGGAGCTGTTTTTT
v_call: TRBV19; d_call: .; clone_size: .; j_call: TRBJ1-4; cdr3_aa: CASSVKMELFF; cdr3_nt: TGTGCCAGTAGTGTAAAGATGGAACTGTTTTTT
v_call: TRBV19; d_call: .; clone_size: .; j_call: TRBJ1-5; cdr3_aa: CASTRYSGNQPQHF; cdr3_nt: TGTGCCAGTACCCGATACAGCGGCAATCAGCCCCAGCATTTT
v_call: TRBV2; d_call: .; clone_size: .; j_call: TRBJ2-5; cdr3_aa: CASSESGVGFARETQYF; cdr3_nt: TGTGCCAGCAGTGAGTCAGGGGTCGGCTTCGCCCGGGAGACCCAGTACTTC
v_call: TRBV11-2; d_call: .; clone_size: .; j_call: TRBJ2-7; cdr3_aa: CASSPLTRRGRYEQYF; cdr3_nt: TGTGCCAGCAGCCCGCTGACCCGACGGGGGCGCTACGAGCAGTACTTC
v_call: TRBV28; d_call: TRBD1; clone_size: .; j_call: TRBJ2-7; cdr3_aa: CATQNSGTGLYEQYF; cdr3_nt: TGTGCCACCCAAAATTCCGGGACAGGCCTCTACGAGCAGTACTTC
v_call: TRBV7-6; d_call: .; clone_size: .; j_call: TRBJ1-1; cdr3_aa: CASSLGQRGHTEAFF; cdr3_nt: TGTGCCAGCAGCTTAGGGCAGAGGGGTCACACTGAAGCTTTCTTT
v_call: TRBV28; d_call: .; clone_size: .; j_call: TRBJ1-2; cdr3_aa: CASSPPLTLGGYTF; cdr3_nt: TGTGCCAGCAGTCCCCCGCTGACTCTAGGGGGCTACACCTTC
v_call: TRBV28; d_call: TRBD1; clone_size: .; j_call: TRBJ1-2; cdr3_aa: CASRQGVRYTF; cdr3_nt: TGTGCCAGCAGGCAGGGGGTCCGCTACACCTTC
v_call: TRBV7-9; d_call: .; clone_size: .; j_call: TRBJ2-1; cdr3_aa: CASSFQGRGYNEQFF; cdr3_nt: TGTGCCAGCAGCTTCCAGGGACGGGGATACAATGAGCAGTTCTTC
v_call: TRBV7-2; d_call: TRBD1; clone_size: once; j_call: TRBJ1-2; cdr3_aa: CASSSDRGLLMYGYTF; cdr3_nt: TGTGCCAGCAGCTCGGACAGGGGGCTGTTGATGTATGGCTACACCTTC
v_call: TRBV11-3; d_call: .; clone_size: .; j_call: TRBJ2-3; cdr3_aa: CASSLGRDWRTTDTQYF; cdr3_nt: TGTGCCAGCAGCTTAGGCCGGGACTGGCGGACCACAGATACGCAGTATTTT
v_call: TRBV18; d_call: TRBD1; clone_size: .; j_call: TRBJ1-1; cdr3_aa: CASSPPDRATFEAFF; cdr3_nt: TGTGCCAGCTCACCACCGGACAGGGCGACATTTGAAGCTTTCTTT
v_call: TRBV7-2; d_call: TRBD1; clone_size: .; j_call: TRBJ2-1; cdr3_aa: CASSLENRGWAPNEQFF; cdr3_nt: TGTGCCAGCAGCTTAGAAAACAGGGGATGGGCCCCCAATGAGCAGTTCTTC